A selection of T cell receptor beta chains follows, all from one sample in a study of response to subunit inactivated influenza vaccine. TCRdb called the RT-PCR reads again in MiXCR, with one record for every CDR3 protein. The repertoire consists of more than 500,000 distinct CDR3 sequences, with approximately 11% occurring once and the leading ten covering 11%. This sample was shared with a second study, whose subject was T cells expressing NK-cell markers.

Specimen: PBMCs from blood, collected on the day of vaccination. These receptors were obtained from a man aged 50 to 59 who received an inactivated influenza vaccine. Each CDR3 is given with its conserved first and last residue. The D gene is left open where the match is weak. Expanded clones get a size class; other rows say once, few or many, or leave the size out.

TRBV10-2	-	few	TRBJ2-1	TGCGCCAGCAGTGAGTTCGGCGGAAGACTGAACAATGAGCAGTTCTTC	CASSEFGGRLNNEQFF
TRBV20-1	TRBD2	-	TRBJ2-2	TGCAGTGCTAAGGGACTAGCGGTGACCGGGGAGCTGTTTTTT	CSAKGLAVTGELFF
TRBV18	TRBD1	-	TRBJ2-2	TGTGCCAGCTCACCATCGACCATAGGACAGGGCACCGGGGAGCTGTTTTTT	CASSPSTIGQGTGELFF
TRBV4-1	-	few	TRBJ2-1	TGCGCCAGCAGCCAAGTTGGTGGGGGCGGCTCCTACAATGAGCAGTTCTTC	CASSQVGGGGSYNEQFF
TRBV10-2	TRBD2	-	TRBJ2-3	TGCGCCAGCAGTGGAGCTAGCGGGGGGCTCACCACAGATACGCAGTATTTT	CASSGASGGLTTDTQYF
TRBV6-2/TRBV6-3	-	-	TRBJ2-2	TGTGCCAGCAGGTCAGCGACCGGGGAGCTGTTTTTT	CASRSATGELFF
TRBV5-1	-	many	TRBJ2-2	TGCGCCAGCAGTTCAAAGGATACCGGGGAGCTGTTTTTT	CASSSKDTGELFF
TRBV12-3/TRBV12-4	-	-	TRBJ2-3	TGTGCCAGCAGTCACAGCGGAACAGATACGCAGTATTTT	CASSHSGTDTQYF
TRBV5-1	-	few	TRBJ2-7	TGCGCCAGCAGCTTATTAGTGGGCTCCTACGAGCAGTACTTC	CASSLLVGSYEQYF
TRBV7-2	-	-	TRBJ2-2	TGTGCCAGCAGCCTCGTACCTACCAACACCGGGGAGCTGTTTTTT	CASSLVPTNTGELFF
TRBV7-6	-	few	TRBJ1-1	TGTGCCAGCAGCATGAAGACAGGGAACACTGAAGCTTTCTTT	CASSMKTGNTEAFF
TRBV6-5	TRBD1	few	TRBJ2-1	TGTGCCAGCAGTTACTCGACAGGGATTAATGAGCAGTTCTTC	CASSYSTGINEQFF
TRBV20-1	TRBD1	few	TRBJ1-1	TGCAGTGCGCCGGGACAGGCTACGAACACTGAAGCTTTCTTT	CSAPGQATNTEAFF
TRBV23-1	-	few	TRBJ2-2	TGCGCCAGGGGGGGGGCCGCCGGGGAGCTGTTTTTT	CARGGAAGELFF
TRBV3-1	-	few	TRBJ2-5	TGTGCCAGCAGCCAAGATACGGTCCCCGGGACCCAGTACTTC	CASSQDTVPGTQYF
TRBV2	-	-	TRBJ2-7	TGTGCCAGCAGTGAACGACAAGCCTACGAGCAGTACTTC	CASSERQAYEQYF
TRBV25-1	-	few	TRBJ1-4	TGTGCCAGCAGTGAACCTTTGACTGGGGAAAAACTGTTTTTT	CASSEPLTGEKLFF
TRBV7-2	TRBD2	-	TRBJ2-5	TGTGCCAGCAGCCCCCGGGGACTAGCGGATCAAGAGACCCAGTACTTC	CASSPRGLADQETQYF
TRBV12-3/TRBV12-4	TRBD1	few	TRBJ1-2	TGTGCCAGCAGCACGACAGGGGCCGGGAGTGGCTACACCTTC	CASSTTGAGSGYTF
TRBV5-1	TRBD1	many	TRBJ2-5	TGCGCCAGCAGCTTGGGGACAGGGGCCGGGACCCAGTACTTC	CASSLGTGAGTQYF
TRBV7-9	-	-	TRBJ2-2	TGTGCCAGCAGCTCTGACCAGAGGGTGAACACCGGGGAGCTGTTTTTT	CASSSDQRVNTGELFF
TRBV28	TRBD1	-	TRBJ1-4	TGTGCCAGCAGTTCCCCCCCGACAGGGGGAAATGAAAAACTGTTTTTT	CASSSPPTGGNEKLFF
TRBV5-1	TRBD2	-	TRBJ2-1	TGCGCCAGCAGCTCCGGGACTAGCGGGCTCTCCTACAATGAGCAGTTCTTC	CASSSGTSGLSYNEQFF